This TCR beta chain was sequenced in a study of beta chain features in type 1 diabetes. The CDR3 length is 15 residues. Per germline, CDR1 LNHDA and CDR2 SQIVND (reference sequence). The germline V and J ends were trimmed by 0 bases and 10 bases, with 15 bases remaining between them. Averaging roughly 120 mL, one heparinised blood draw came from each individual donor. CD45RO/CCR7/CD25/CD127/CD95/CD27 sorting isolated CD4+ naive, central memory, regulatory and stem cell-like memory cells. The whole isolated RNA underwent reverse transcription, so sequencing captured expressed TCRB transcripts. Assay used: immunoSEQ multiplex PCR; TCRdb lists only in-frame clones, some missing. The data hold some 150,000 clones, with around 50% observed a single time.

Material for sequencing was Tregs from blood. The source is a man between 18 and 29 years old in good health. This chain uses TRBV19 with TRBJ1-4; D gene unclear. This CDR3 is CASSIDPPGAGKLFF. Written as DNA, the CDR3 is TGTGCCAGTAGTATAGATCCTCCGGGAGCTGGAAAACTGTTTTTT. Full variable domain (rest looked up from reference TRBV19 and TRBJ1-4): DGGITQSPKYLFRKEGQNVTLSCEQNLNHDAMYWYRQDPGQGLRLIYYSQIVNDFQKGDIAEGYSVSREKKESFPLTVTSAQKNPTAFYLCASSIDPPGAGKLFFGSGTQLSVL.